The 2 T cell receptor beta chains listed next were all sequenced from one sample in a study of shared clonotypes between healthy human individuals. Sequenced by immunoSEQ multiplex PCR; TCRdb stores in-frame clones only, minus some. The sample carries 2,500,000 or so clones, 85% to 95% recorded once. The source material was naive CD4+ T cells from PBMCs. Noted subset: CD45RA+ positively selected. The origin of the receptors is a man aged 18-30 years in good health. Some clones in this sample may be carry-over from other donors' samples.

This clone has only a few counts. The CDR3, as DNA: TGTGCCAGCAGCCCGACAGGGTTCAGCGGCTACACCTTC. Translating gives CASSPTGFSGYTF. The V and J genes are TRBV9 and TRBJ1-2, with 7 bases fitting TRBD1. V gave up 4 bases and J gave up 8 bases; unmatched junction bases: 8. Germline CDR1 SGDLS, CDR2 YYNGEE. The CDR3 spans 13 residues.

The J gene is TRBJ2-3, the V gene TRBV7-2, with TRBD2 matching 9 bases. Germline lookup yields CDR1 SGHTA and CDR2 FQGNSA. This CDR3 has 18 residues. The trim removed 1 base at V and 1 base at J, leaving 9 bases unmatched. Here the CDR3 reads CASSLGRSGRTGTDTQYF. The CDR3 DNA is TGTGCCAGCAGCTTAGGACGAAGCGGGAGGACTGGCACAGATACGCAGTATTTT.